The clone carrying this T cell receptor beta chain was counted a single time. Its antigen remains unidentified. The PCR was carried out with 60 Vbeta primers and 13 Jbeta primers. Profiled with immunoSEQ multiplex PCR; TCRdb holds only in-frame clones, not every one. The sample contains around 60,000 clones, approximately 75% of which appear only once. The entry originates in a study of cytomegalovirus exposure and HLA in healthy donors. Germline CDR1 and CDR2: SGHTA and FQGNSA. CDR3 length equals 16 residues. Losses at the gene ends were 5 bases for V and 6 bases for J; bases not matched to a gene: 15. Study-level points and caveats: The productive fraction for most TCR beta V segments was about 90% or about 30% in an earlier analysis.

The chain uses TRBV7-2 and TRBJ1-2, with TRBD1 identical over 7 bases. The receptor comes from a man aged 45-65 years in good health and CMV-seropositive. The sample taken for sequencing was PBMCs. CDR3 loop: CASSTRTGGSDNGYTF. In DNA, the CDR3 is TGTGCCAGCAGCACGAGGACAGGCGGATCAGACAATGGCTACACCTTC.